This note documents a single TCR beta chain sequence. The record originates from a study of cytomegalovirus exposure and HLA in healthy donors. Germline-derived CDR1 and CDR2 are SNHLY and FYNNEI. There are 11 residues in the CDR3. V was clipped by 8 bases and J by 8 bases, with 9 bases between them. The PCR made use of 60 Vbeta and 13 Jbeta primers. Produced via immunoSEQ multiplex PCR; TCRdb's table is partial and in-frame only. The data hold 150,000 to 200,000 clones, with approximately 80% observed a single time. The sequenced sample consisted of PBMCs. This rearrangement joins TRBV2 to TRBJ1-4; D ambiguous. This receptor was taken from a man aged 18-30 years in good health and CMV-seronegative. CDR3 region: CASEYGEKLFF. The DNA for the CDR3 is TGTGCCAGCGAGTACGGGGAAAAACTGTTTTTT.